Below are 11 T cell receptor beta chains sequenced from a single sample in a study of blood T cell repertoires in COVID-19. Sequencing used immunoSEQ multiplex PCR; TCRdb keeps in-frame clones, though not all of them. The sample holds over 130,000 clones, 77% seen once. The sequencing sample was made of peripheral blood. The receptor set was obtained from a woman aged 45 to 65 with active or convalescent COVID-19.

This clone was counted once. The chain employs TRBV3-1 (or the pseudogene TRBV3-2) and TRBJ2-2; 9 bases match TRBD2. With 1 base clipped from V and 0 bases from J, the junction kept 6 bases outside the gene matches. Germline loops: CDR1 LGHDT, CDR2 YNNKEL (reference sequence). The CDR3 loop spans 18 amino acids. The CDR3 DNA is TGTGCCAGCAGCCAAGTCGCGACTAGCGGAGCGAACACCGGGGAGCTGTTTTTT. This codes for CASSQVATSGANTGELFF.

The rearrangement links TRBV7-9 to TRBJ2-5, with 9 bases identical to TRBD1. Germline values: CDR1 SEHNR, CDR2 FQNEAQ (reference sequence). V trimming: 4 bases; J trimming: 10 bases; junction bases outside the gene matches: 16. This CDR3 contains 16 residues. CDR3 protein: CASSSYAGTGTADQYF. For the CDR3, the DNA is TGTGCCAGCAGCTCCTACGCCGGGACAGGGACCGCCGACCAGTACTTC.

The V gene is TRBV4-2, the J gene TRBJ1-2; TRBD1 matches 7 bases. Germline V lookup: CDR1 LGHNA, CDR2 YNFKEQ. The CDR3 is 15 residues long. Losses at the gene ends were 4 bases for V and 4 bases for J; bases not matched to a gene: 9. The chain's CDR3 is CASSPRAGGVYGYTF. The CDR3 nucleotides are TGTGCCAGCAGCCCCAGAGCAGGGGGAGTCTATGGCTACACCTTC.

Remarks on this clone: At the DNA level, this CDR3 is encoded by other sequences in the same sample as well. V usage is TRBV9 and J usage is TRBJ1-2, with TRBD1 as a possible D gene (5 bases). The CDR3 length is 14 residues. Deletions cut 0 bases from V and 4 bases from J, with 10 bases between. Per the germline V gene, CDR1 is SGDLS and CDR2 is YYNGEE. CDR3 DNA: TGTGCCAGCAGCGTAGGGCAGGGCCTCTATGGCTACACCTTC. It is translated as CASSVGQGLYGYTF.

This sequence joins TRBV9 and TRBJ2-3, with TRBD2 matching 9 bases. Germline lookup yields CDR1 SGDLS and CDR2 YYNGEE. Trimming cost V 3 bases and J 0 bases; bases outside gene matches: 5. CDR3 size: 16 residues. In nucleotides, the CDR3 is TGTGCCAGCAGCGGATCAACTAGCGGGAGCACAGATACGCAGTATTTT. It yields the protein CASSGSTSGSTDTQYF.

The count of this clone is one. The rearrangement uses TRBV7-2 and TRBJ1-1; TRBD1 aligns across 7 bases. Trimming cost V 6 bases and J 5 bases; bases outside gene matches: 3. This CDR3 has 12 amino acids. CDR1 and CDR2 (germline): SGHTA, FQGNSA. Here the CDR3 DNA reads TGTGCCAGCAGAAGACAGGGAACTGAAGCTTTCTTT. Protein sequence: CASRRQGTEAFF.

This clone was seen a single time. The rearrangement joins TRBV2 to TRBJ2-5; D is uncertain. Trimming took off 6 bases at V and 0 bases at J, with 8 bases between the two ends. The CDR3 runs 13 residues. Germline CDR1 and CDR2: SNHLY and FYNNEI. This CDR3 is CASSPLYQETQYF. The CDR3 nucleotides are TGTGCCAGCAGCCCCCTATACCAAGAGACCCAGTACTTC.

A note on this clone: The junction does not match germline at one end; this may be a read error. The chain has TRBV7-7 and TRBJ1-5, with D possibly matching TRBD1 (6 bases). The V gene's germline CDR1 is SSHAT and CDR2 FNYEAQ (reference sequence). This CDR3 is 16 amino acids long. The CDR3 spells CASSCGGGRSNQPQHF. DNA of the CDR3: TGTGCTAGCAGCTGCGGGGGGGGCCGAAGCAATCAGCCCCAGCATTTT.

This rearrangement joins TRBV5-8 to TRBJ1-5; D is undetermined. Germline CDR1 SGHTS, CDR2 YDEGEE. Deletions cut 0 bases from V and 3 bases from J, with 13 bases between. The CDR3 loop spans 16 amino acids. The CDR3 DNA is TGTGCCAGCAGCTTGGAGTATCCGAGATCCAATCAGCCCCAGCATTTT. Translation gives CASSLEYPRSNQPQHF.

The chain has TRBV7-2 and TRBJ1-1; 7 nucleotides align to TRBD1. CDR1 is SGHTA, CDR2 FQGNSA, per germline. V dropped 5 bases and J dropped 3; count of bases not matched to a gene: 6. The CDR3 has 14 residues. CDR3 region: CASSARDSHTEAFF. The CDR3 DNA follows: TGTGCCAGCAGCGCTCGGGACAGCCACACTGAAGCTTTCTTT.

This sequence joins TRBV4-1 and TRBJ2-7, with 10 bases matching TRBD1. The length of the CDR3 is 15 residues. V trimming: 0 bases; J trimming: 1 base; junction bases outside the gene matches: 0. Germline CDR1 reads MGHRA; CDR2 reads YSYEKL. As DNA, the CDR3 is TGCGCCAGCAGCCAAGAGGACAGGGGGTCCTACGAGCAGTACTTC. It encodes CASSQEDRGSYEQYF.